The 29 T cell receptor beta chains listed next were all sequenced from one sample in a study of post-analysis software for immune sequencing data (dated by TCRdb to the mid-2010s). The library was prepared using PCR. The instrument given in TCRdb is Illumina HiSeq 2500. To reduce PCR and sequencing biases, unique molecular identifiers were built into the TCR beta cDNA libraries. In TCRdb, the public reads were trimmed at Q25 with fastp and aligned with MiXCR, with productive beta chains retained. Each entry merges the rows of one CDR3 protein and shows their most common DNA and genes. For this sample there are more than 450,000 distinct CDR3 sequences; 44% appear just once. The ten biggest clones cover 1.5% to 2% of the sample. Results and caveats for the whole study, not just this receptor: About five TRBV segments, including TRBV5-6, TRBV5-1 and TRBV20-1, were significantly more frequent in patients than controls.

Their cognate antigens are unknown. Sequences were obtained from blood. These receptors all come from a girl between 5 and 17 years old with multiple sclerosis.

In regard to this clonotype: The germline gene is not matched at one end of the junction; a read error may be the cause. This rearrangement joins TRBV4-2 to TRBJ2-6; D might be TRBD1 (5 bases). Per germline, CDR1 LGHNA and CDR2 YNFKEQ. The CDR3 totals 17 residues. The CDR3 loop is CASGPGFRGSGANVRTF. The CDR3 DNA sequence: TGTGCCAGCGGACCGGGCTTTAGGGGTTCTGGGGCCAACGTCCGGACTTTC.

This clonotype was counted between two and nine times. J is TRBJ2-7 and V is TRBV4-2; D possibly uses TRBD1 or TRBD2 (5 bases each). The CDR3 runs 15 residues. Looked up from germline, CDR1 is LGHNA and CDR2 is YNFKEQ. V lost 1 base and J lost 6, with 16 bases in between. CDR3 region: CASSQVGTSGLEQYF. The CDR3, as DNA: TGTGCCAGCAGCCAAGTGGGGACCTCCGGCCTCGAGCAGTACTTC.

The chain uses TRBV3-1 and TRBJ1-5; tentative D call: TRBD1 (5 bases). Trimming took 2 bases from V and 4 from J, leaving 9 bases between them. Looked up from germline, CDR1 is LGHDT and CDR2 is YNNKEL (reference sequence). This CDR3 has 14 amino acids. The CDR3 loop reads CASSQLGGNQPQHF. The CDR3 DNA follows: TGTGCCAGCAGCCAACTGGGGGGGAATCAGCCCCAGCATTTT.

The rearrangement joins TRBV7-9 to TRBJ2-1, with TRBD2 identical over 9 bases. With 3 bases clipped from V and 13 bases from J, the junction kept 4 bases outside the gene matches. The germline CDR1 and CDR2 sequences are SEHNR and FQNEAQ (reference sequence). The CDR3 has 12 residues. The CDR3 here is CASSFDGTSQFF. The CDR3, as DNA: TGTGCCAGCAGCTTTGATGGGACTAGCCAGTTCTTC.

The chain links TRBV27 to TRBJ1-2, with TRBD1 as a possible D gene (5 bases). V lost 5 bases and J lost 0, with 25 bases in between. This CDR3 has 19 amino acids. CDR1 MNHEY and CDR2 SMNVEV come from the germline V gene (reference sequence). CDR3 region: CASSPFHNSPGRSNYGYTF. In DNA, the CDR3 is TGTGCCAGCAGTCCTTTTCACAACTCTCCGGGACGGTCTAACTATGGCTACACCTTC.

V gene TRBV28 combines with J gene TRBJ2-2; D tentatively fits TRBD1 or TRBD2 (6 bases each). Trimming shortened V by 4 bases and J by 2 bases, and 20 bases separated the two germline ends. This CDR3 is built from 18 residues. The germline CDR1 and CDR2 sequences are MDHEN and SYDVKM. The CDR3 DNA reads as TGTGCCAGCAGTTCCCCGACGGGGGCCGGGATAAACACCGGGGAGCTGTTTTTT. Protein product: CASSSPTGAGINTGELFF. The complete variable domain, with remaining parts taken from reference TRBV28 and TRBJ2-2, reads DVKVTQSSRYLVKRTGEKVFLECVQDMDHENMFWYRQDPGLGLRLIYFSYDVKMKEKGDIPEGYSVSREKKERFSLILESASTNQTSMYLCASSSPTGAGINTGELFFGEGSRLTVL.

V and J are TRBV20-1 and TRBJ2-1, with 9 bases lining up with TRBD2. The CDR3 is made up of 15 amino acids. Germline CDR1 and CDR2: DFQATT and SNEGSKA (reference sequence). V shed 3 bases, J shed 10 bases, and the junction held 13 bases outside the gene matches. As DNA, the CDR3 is TGCAGTGCTAGCCAAACGGCTAGCGGGATATCAGAGCAGTTCTTC. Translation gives CSASQTASGISEQFF.

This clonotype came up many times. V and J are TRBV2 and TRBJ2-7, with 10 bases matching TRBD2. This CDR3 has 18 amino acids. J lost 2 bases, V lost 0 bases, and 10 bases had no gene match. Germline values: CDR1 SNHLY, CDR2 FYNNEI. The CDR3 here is CASSEAHPSGGLTYEQYF. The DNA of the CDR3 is TGTGCCAGCAGTGAAGCCCACCCTAGCGGGGGATTAACCTACGAGCAGTACTTC.

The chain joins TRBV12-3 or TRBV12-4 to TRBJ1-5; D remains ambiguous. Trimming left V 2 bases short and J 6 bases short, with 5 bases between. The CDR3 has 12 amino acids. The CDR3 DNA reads TGTGCCAGCAGTTTACCCAGTCAGCCCCAGCATTTT. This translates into CASSLPSQPQHF.

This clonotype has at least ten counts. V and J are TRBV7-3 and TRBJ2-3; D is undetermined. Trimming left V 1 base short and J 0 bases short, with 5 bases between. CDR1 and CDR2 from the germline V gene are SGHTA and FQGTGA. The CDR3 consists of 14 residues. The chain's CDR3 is CASSLKGSTDTQYF. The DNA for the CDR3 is TGTGCCAGCAGCTTAAAGGGAAGCACAGATACGCAGTATTTT.

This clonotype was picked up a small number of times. The CDR3 loop reads CSARPRGLAYEQYF. The CDR3, as DNA: TGCAGTGCTCGCCCACGGGGGCTAGCCTACGAGCAGTACTTC. The gene calls are TRBV20-1 and TRBJ2-7, with D possibly called TRBD1 or TRBD2 (6 bases each). The CDR3 spans 14 residues. Germline-derived CDR1 and CDR2 are DFQATT and SNEGSKA (reference sequence). V dropped 5 bases and J dropped 2 bases, with 16 bases sitting between them.

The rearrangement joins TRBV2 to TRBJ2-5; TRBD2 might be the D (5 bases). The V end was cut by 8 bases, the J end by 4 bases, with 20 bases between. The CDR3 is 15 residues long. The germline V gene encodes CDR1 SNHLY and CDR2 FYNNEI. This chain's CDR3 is CASPVGDGGIETQYF. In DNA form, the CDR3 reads TGTGCCAGCCCGGTGGGAGATGGCGGTATAGAGACCCAGTACTTC.

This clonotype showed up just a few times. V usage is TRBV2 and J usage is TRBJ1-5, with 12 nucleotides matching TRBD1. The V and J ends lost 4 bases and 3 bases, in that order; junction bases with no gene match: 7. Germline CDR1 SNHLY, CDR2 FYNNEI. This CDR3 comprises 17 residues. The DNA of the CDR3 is TGTGCCAGCAGTGCGGGACAGGGGGCATTGGTCAATCAGCCCCAGCATTTT. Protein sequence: CASSAGQGALVNQPQHF.

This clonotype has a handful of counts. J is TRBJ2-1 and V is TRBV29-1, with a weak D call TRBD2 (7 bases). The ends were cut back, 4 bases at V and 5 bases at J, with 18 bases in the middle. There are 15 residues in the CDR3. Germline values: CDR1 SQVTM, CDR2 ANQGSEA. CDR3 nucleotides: TGCAGCGTTGTAAAAGGGGGGGCAAGGGACAATGAGCAGTTCTTC. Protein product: CSVVKGGARDNEQFF.

The CDR3, as DNA: TGTGCCAGCAGCCAAGCTAGGGGACAGTCCTACGAGCAGTACTTC. Amino acid sequence: CASSQARGQSYEQYF. The V call is TRBV3-1, the J call TRBJ2-7; 7 bases are a match to TRBD1. Germline V gene data show CDR1 as LGHDT and CDR2 as YNNKEL (reference sequence). V was clipped by 1 base and J by 1 base; unmatched bases: 4. This CDR3 region has 15 residues.

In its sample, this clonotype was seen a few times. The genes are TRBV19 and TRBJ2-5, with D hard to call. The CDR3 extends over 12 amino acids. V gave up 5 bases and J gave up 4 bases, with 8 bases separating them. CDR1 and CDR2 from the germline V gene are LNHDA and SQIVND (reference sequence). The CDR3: CASSAHRETQYF. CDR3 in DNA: TGTGCCAGTAGTGCCCACCGAGAGACCCAGTACTTC.

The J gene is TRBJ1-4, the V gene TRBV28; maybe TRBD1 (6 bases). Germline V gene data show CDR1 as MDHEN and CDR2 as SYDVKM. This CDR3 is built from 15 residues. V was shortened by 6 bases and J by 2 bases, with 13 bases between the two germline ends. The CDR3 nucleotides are TGTGCCAGCAGGGAACGGGGGGCTACTAATGAAAAACTGTTTTTT. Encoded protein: CASRERGATNEKLFF.

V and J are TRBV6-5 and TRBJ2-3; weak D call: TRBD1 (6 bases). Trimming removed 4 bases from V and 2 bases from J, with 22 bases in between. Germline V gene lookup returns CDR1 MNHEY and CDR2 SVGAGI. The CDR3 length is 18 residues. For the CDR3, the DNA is TGTGCCAGCAGTTCCCTCCGGACAGCACATTTCCCCACAGATACGCAGTATTTT. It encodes CASSSLRTAHFPTDTQYF.

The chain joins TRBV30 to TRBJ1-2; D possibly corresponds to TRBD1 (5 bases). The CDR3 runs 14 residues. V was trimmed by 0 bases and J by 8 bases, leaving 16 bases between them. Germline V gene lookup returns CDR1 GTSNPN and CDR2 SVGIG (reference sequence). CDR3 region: CAWSVGRGPRGYTF. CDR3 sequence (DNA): TGTGCCTGGAGTGTAGGTCGGGGCCCCCGAGGCTACACCTTC.

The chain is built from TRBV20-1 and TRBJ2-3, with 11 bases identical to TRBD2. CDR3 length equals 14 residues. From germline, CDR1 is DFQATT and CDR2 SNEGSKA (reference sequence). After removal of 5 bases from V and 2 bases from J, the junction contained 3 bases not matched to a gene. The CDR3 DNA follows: TGCAGTGCTTTTAGCGGGGGGGTCACAGATACGCAGTATTTT. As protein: CSAFSGGVTDTQYF.

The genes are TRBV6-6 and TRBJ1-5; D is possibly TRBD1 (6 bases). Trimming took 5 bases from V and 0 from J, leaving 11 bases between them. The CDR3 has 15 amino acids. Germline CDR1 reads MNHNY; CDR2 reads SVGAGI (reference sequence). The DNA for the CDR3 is TGTGCCAGCAGTCCATACAGGGATAGCAATCAGCCCCAGCATTTT. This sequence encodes CASSPYRDSNQPQHF.

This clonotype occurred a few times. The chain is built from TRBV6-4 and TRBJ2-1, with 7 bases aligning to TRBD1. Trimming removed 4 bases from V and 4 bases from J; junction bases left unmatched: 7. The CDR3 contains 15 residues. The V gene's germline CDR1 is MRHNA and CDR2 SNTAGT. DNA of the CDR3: TGTGCCAGCAGTGCCGAGGGGGCCTCATACAATGAGCAGTTCTTC. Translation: CASSAEGASYNEQFF.

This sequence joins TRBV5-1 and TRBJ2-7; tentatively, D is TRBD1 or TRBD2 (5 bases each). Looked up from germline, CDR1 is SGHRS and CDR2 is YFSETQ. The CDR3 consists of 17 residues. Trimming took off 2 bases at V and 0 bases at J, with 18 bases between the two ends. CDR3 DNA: TGCGCCAGCAGCTTTTCGTTCGGGGCAGGAACCTCCTACGAGCAGTACTTC. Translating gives CASSFSFGAGTSYEQYF. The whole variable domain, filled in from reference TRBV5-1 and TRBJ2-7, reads KAGVTQTPRYLIKTRGQQVTLSCSPISGHRSVSWYQQTPGQGLQFLFEYFSETQRNKGNFPGRFSGRQFSNSRSEMNVSTLELGDSALYLCASSFSFGAGTSYEQYFGPGTRLTVT.

This CDR3 reads CSVYLFSGGRAKNIQYF. Here the CDR3 DNA reads TGCAGCGTTTACTTATTTTCGGGGGGGCGAGCCAAAAACATTCAGTACTTC. The chain couples TRBV29-1 to TRBJ2-4; TRBD2 agrees at 8 bases. Trimming took 5 bases from V and 0 from J; bases not matched to a gene: 12. CDR1 is SQVTM, CDR2 ANQGSEA, per germline. CDR3 size: 17 residues.

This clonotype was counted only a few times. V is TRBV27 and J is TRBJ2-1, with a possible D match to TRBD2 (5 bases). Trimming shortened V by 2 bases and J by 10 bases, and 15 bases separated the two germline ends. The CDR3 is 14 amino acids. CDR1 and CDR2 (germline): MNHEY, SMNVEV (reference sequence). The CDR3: CASSLLASPSEQFF. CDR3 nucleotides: TGTGCCAGCAGTTTACTAGCCTCCCCAAGCGAGCAGTTCTTC.

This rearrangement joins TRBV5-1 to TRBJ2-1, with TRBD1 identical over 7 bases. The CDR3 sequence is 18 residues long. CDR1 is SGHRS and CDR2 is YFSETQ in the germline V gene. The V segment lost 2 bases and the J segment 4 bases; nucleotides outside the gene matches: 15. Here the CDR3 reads CASSFRDSGAGVYNEQFF. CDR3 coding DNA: TGCGCCAGCAGCTTCCGGGACAGCGGCGCCGGGGTTTACAATGAGCAGTTCTTC.

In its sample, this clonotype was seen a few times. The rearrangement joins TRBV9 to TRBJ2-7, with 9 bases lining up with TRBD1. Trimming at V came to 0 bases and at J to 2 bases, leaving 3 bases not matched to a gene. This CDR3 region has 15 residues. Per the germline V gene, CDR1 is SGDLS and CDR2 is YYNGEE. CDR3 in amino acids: CASSVDGQGTYEQYF. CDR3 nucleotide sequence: TGTGCCAGCAGCGTAGACGGACAGGGGACCTACGAGCAGTACTTC.

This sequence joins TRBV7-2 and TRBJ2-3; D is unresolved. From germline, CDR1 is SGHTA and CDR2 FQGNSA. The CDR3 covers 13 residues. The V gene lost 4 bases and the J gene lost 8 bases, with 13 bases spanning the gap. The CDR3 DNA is TGTGCCAGCAGCTCCAAGTTATCGGGTACGCAGTATTTT. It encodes CASSSKLSGTQYF.

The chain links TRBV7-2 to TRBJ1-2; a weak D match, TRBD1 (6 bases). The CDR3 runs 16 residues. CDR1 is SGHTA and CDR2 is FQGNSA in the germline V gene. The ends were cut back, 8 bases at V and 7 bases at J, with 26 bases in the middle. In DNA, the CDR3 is TGTGCCAGCCCAGCTACGGGGGGCGCCGGAGTCAGTGGCTACACCTTC. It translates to CASPATGGAGVSGYTF. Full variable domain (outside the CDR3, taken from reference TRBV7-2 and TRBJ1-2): GAGVSQSPSNKVTEKGKDVELRCDPISGHTALYWYRQSLGQGLEFLIYFQGNSAPDKSGLPSDRFSAERTGGSVSTLTIQRTQQEDSAVYLCASPATGGAGVSGYTFGSGTRLTVV.